This T cell receptor beta chain was sequenced for a study of blood T cells in healthy people across ages. Study context: Per two T cells, template switching captured roughly one barcoded beta molecule.

Healthy Caucasian individuals from Russia aged about 6 to 90 were enrolled as donors. Every donor contributed about 10 milliliters of peripheral blood by blood draw. Primed by a sample-barcoded 5' primer and a J-beta primer mix, a second PCR proceeded for roughly 7 to 11 cycles. Each cDNA molecule carried a tag from a template-switch adaptor that contained 12 random nucleotides. TCRdb independently ran MiXCR on the 5' RACE reads; one entry per CDR3 protein. There are about 830,000 distinct CDR3 sequences in the sample; around 68% occur only once, and 28% lies in the top ten. Trimming removed 4 bases from V and 12 bases from J, with 28 bases in between. The CDR3 is made up of 16 amino acids. Per the germline V gene, CDR1 is SGHTA and CDR2 is FQGNSA.

The sequence came from a man aged 25 to 40 in good health. Sequencing used blood. The chain employs TRBV7-2 and TRBJ2-7; possibly TRBD1 or TRBD2 for D (5 bases each). CDR3 DNA: TGTGCCAGCAGCTCACAATCCCCCGGAAAAGGGGAGACCCTGTACTTC. Amino acid sequence: CASSSQSPGKGETLYF.